These T cell receptor beta chains were read from a single sample in a study of cytomegalovirus exposure and HLA in healthy donors. The assay was immunoSEQ multiplex PCR, and TCRdb's table has in-frame clones only and misses some. The data contain hundreds of thousands of clones, about nine tenths of them singletons. Sequenced sample: PBMCs. The receptor set was obtained from a woman in her late teens or twenties in good health and CMV-seronegative. CDR3s include the opening cysteine and the closing phenylalanine or tryptophan. A D gene is named only where the DNA matches it firmly. Size tells how often a clone was seen (once, few, many) or the class of an expanded clone, and some rows leave it out.

CDR3 length: 18; clone size: .; J gene: TRBJ1-4; D gene: .; V gene: TRBV19; CDR3 DNA: TGTGCCAGTAGTCTCCCCGACAGGTTTAAGAGTCGGCCTGAAAAACTGTTTTTT; CDR3 protein: CASSLPDRFKSRPEKLFF
CDR3 length: 14; clone size: .; J gene: TRBJ1-2; D gene: .; V gene: TRBV7-9; CDR3 DNA: TGTGCCAGCAGCTCGGGGTCCATTCGCGATGGCTACACCTTC; CDR3 protein: CASSSGSIRDGYTF
CDR3 length: 17; clone size: .; J gene: TRBJ2-3; D gene: TRBD2; V gene: TRBV11-2; CDR3 DNA: TGTGCCAGCAGCTTCCGACTAGCGGGAGGGCGGGCAGATACGCAGTATTTT; CDR3 protein: CASSFRLAGGRADTQYF
CDR3 length: 15; clone size: .; J gene: TRBJ2-1; D gene: .; V gene: TRBV25-1; CDR3 DNA: TGTGCCAGCAGTGAATATGGACTGGTCCGCAATGAGCAGTTCTTC; CDR3 protein: CASSEYGLVRNEQFF
CDR3 length: 16; clone size: .; J gene: TRBJ2-5; D gene: .; V gene: TRBV7-6; CDR3 DNA: TGTGCCAGCAGTCCTGGGGTGCGGGCCACCCAAGAGACCCAGTACTTC; CDR3 protein: CASSPGVRATQETQYF
CDR3 length: 13; clone size: .; J gene: TRBJ1-5; D gene: .; V gene: TRBV6-5; CDR3 DNA: TGTGCCAGCAGACGACAGGCAGGAGGGCCCCAGCATTTT; CDR3 protein: CASRRQAGGPQHF
CDR3 length: 12; clone size: .; J gene: TRBJ2-3; D gene: .; V gene: TRBV5-8; CDR3 DNA: TGTGCCAGCAGCTCTTCCCCGGGTACGCAGTATTTT; CDR3 protein: CASSSSPGTQYF
CDR3 length: 15; clone size: .; J gene: TRBJ2-1; D gene: .; V gene: TRBV7-9; CDR3 DNA: TGTGCCAGCATCGCAACAGGCCAAATCTACAATGAGCAGTTCTTC; CDR3 protein: CASIATGQIYNEQFF
CDR3 length: 16; clone size: .; J gene: TRBJ1-5; D gene: TRBD1; V gene: TRBV6-5; CDR3 DNA: TGTGCCAGCAGTTTTTCCCGGGACAGGGCCAATCAGCCCCAGCATTTT; CDR3 protein: CASSFSRDRANQPQHF
CDR3 length: 12; clone size: few; J gene: TRBJ1-2; D gene: TRBD1; V gene: TRBV2; CDR3 DNA: TGTGCCAGCAGTACTACACAGGGGAGGTACACCTTC; CDR3 protein: CASSTTQGRYTF
CDR3 length: 12; clone size: .; J gene: TRBJ2-7; D gene: .; V gene: TRBV4-2; CDR3 DNA: TGTGCCAGCAGCCCCACAGGGTGGGAGCAGTACTTC; CDR3 protein: CASSPTGWEQYF
CDR3 length: 16; clone size: .; J gene: TRBJ1-6; D gene: TRBD1; V gene: TRBV30; CDR3 DNA: TGTGCCTGGAGCGGACAGGGCCCGGAATGGAATTCACCCCTCCACTTT; CDR3 protein: CAWSGQGPEWNSPLHF
CDR3 length: 13; clone size: .; J gene: TRBJ2-1; D gene: .; V gene: TRBV29-1; CDR3 DNA: TGCAGCGTCACCTCGGGATCGTACAATGAGCAGTTCTTC; CDR3 protein: CSVTSGSYNEQFF
CDR3 length: 15; clone size: .; J gene: TRBJ1-1; D gene: .; V gene: TRBV5-4; CDR3 DNA: TGTGCCAGCAGCTCCGTACAGGGAAGAAACACTGAAGCTTTCTTT; CDR3 protein: CASSSVQGRNTEAFF
CDR3 length: 14; clone size: .; J gene: TRBJ2-7; D gene: TRBD2; V gene: TRBV27; CDR3 DNA: TGTGCCAGCAGTCTGGGGACTAGTCGCTACGAGCAGTACTTC; CDR3 protein: CASSLGTSRYEQYF
CDR3 length: 14; clone size: .; J gene: TRBJ1-2; D gene: .; V gene: TRBV6-4; CDR3 DNA: TGTGCCAGCAGCCCCGGAGGCGCGACCTATGGCTACACCTTC; CDR3 protein: CASSPGGATYGYTF
CDR3 length: 16; clone size: once; J gene: TRBJ2-3; D gene: TRBD2; V gene: TRBV4-2; CDR3 DNA: TGTGCCAGCAGCCAAGATCCCGGGAGGGGAGGGGATACGCAGTATTTT; CDR3 protein: CASSQDPGRGGDTQYF
CDR3 length: 15; clone size: .; J gene: TRBJ2-1; D gene: TRBD1; V gene: TRBV5-1; CDR3 DNA: TGCGCCAGCAGCTTGGAAGGGGGCCGCCCCAGTGAGCAGTTCTTC; CDR3 protein: CASSLEGGRPSEQFF
CDR3 length: 13; clone size: .; J gene: TRBJ1-1; D gene: .; V gene: TRBV2; CDR3 DNA: TGTGCCAGCAGTGAAAGTTGGAGGGGTGAAGCTTTCTTT; CDR3 protein: CASSESWRGEAFF
CDR3 length: 16; clone size: .; J gene: TRBJ2-3; D gene: TRBD2; V gene: TRBV18; CDR3 DNA: TGTGCCAGCTCACCACCCCGCGGGAGTGGTGGAGATACGCAGTATTTT; CDR3 protein: CASSPPRGSGGDTQYF
CDR3 length: 15; clone size: .; J gene: TRBJ1-4; D gene: .; V gene: TRBV28; CDR3 DNA: TGTGCCAGCAGTTTTTTTACAGCAACTAATGAAAAACTGTTTTTT; CDR3 protein: CASSFFTATNEKLFF
CDR3 length: 14; clone size: .; J gene: TRBJ1-5; D gene: .; V gene: TRBV28; CDR3 DNA: TGTGCCAGCAGTTCCGACAGGCTCAATCAGCCCCAGCATTTT; CDR3 protein: CASSSDRLNQPQHF
CDR3 length: 17; clone size: .; J gene: TRBJ1-5; D gene: .; V gene: TRBV7-2; CDR3 DNA: TGTGCCAGCAGCTTAAAGGAGGAGGGAAGTCGCAATCAGCCCCAGCATTTT; CDR3 protein: CASSLKEEGSRNQPQHF
CDR3 length: 16; clone size: .; J gene: TRBJ1-5; D gene: .; V gene: TRBV18; CDR3 DNA: TGTGCCAGCTCACCACGGGGACTGGGAGGCAATCAGCCCCAGCATTTT; CDR3 protein: CASSPRGLGGNQPQHF
CDR3 length: 15; clone size: .; J gene: TRBJ2-7; D gene: TRBD1; V gene: TRBV7-7; CDR3 DNA: TGTGCCAGCAGCCTCCGGACAGGGCCGCCCTACGAGCAGTACTTC; CDR3 protein: CASSLRTGPPYEQYF
CDR3 length: 15; clone size: .; J gene: TRBJ2-7; D gene: TRBD1; V gene: TRBV7-2; CDR3 DNA: TGTGCCAGCAGCCAGGGACAGGTTAGCACCTACGAGCAGTACTTC; CDR3 protein: CASSQGQVSTYEQYF
CDR3 length: 17; clone size: once; J gene: TRBJ2-3; D gene: .; V gene: TRBV11-2; CDR3 DNA: TGTGCCAGCAGCTTAGATCTTAGCGCGGCGTACACAGATACGCAGTATTTT; CDR3 protein: CASSLDLSAAYTDTQYF
CDR3 length: 12; clone size: .; J gene: TRBJ1-2; D gene: .; V gene: TRBV2; CDR3 DNA: TGTGCCAGCAGTCCAGAGGTCGTGCGTCGCACCTTC; CDR3 protein: CASSPEVVRRTF
CDR3 length: 15; clone size: once; J gene: TRBJ1-3; D gene: TRBD1; V gene: TRBV6-1; CDR3 DNA: TGTGCCAGCAGTCGGCGGACAGGGATTGCCAACACCATATATTTT; CDR3 protein: CASSRRTGIANTIYF
CDR3 length: 16; clone size: .; J gene: TRBJ2-6; D gene: .; V gene: TRBV19; CDR3 DNA: TGTGCCAGCTCTGTTTGGGCCTCCTCTGGGGCCAACGTCCTGACTTTC; CDR3 protein: CASSVWASSGANVLTF
CDR3 length: 17; clone size: .; J gene: TRBJ2-7; D gene: TRBD2; V gene: TRBV4-2; CDR3 DNA: TGTGCCAGCAGCCAACTCACTAGCGGGGGGAGCTCCTACGAGCAGTACTTC; CDR3 protein: CASSQLTSGGSSYEQYF
CDR3 length: 15; clone size: once; J gene: TRBJ1-1; D gene: .; V gene: TRBV6-1; CDR3 DNA: TGTGCCAGCACTTGGACAGAAAACATGAACACTGAAGCTTTCTTT; CDR3 protein: CASTWTENMNTEAFF